This T cell receptor beta chain was sequenced during a study of blood T cell repertoires in COVID-19. On the study more broadly: COVID-19 samples from acute and convalescent phases originated in the United States, Italy and Spain. PBMCs, B-cell-depleted T cells, or T cells provided the cDNA or gDNA that made up the material.

TCRdb's table, derived via immunoSEQ multiplex PCR, lists solely in-frame clones and lacks some. The sample holds around 120,000 clones; approximately 80% are singletons and the top ten take under 3%. V shed 3 bases and J 5 bases; nucleotides not matched to a gene: 13. Germline V CDR1 and CDR2: SGDLS, YYNGEE. There are 16 residues in the CDR3. The receptor was isolated from a man aged 50 or older with acute or convalescent COVID-19. The chain couples TRBV9 to TRBJ2-5; TRBD1 agrees at 7 bases. Sequenced material: peripheral blood. The CDR3 is CASSARPWTGPETQYF. The CDR3 nucleotides read TGTGCCAGCAGCGCCCGACCCTGGACAGGTCCTGAGACCCAGTACTTC.